This T cell receptor (beta chain) was observed in a study of shared clonotypes between healthy human individuals. Overall study findings and caveats: Specimens sampled were limited to blood, with tissue repertoires likely differing. A small donor pool kept down the genetic and exposure-history diversity that was represented.

Germline values: CDR1 MNHEY, CDR2 SMNVEV (reference sequence). The CDR3 contains 11 residues. The germline V and J ends were trimmed by 5 bases and 6 bases, with 8 bases remaining between them. Details on this clone: Antigen: not known. Within the sample, other DNA sequences also encode this same CDR3.

Naive CD8 cells were CD45RO-negative, positively selected for CCR7, excluding terminally differentiated effector memory CD45RA+ cells. Original processing methods: Junction-only immunoSEQ data arrived without quality scores, meaning filtering differed. The repertoire was sequenced with immunoSEQ multiplex PCR; TCRdb's copy has only in-frame clones and lacks some. V and J calls and clone size follow that table, whereas D and trimming were derived from the DNA. The sample has around 580,000 clones; roughly 98% are singletons. The sequencing sample was made of naive CD8+ T cells sorted from blood. J is TRBJ2-7 and V is TRBV27; D might be TRBD1 or TRBD2, each matching 5 bases. The source is a man aged 25 to 40 in good health. The CDR3 reads CASSIGGEQYF. The CDR3 DNA sequence: TGTGCCAGCAGTATTGGGGGCGAGCAGTACTTC.